The T cell receptor beta chain described here comes from a study of blood T cell repertoires in COVID-19. Study-wide background: Collection of acute and convalescent COVID-19 samples took place in the United States, Italy and Spain.

Assay used: immunoSEQ multiplex PCR; TCRdb lists only in-frame clones, some missing. The data show 120,000 to 150,000 clones, 80% to 90% seen once. The sequenced material came from peripheral blood. The receptor was derived from a human donor with acute or convalescent COVID-19. The donor label of this sample is uncertain.

CDR3 nucleotide sequence: TGCGCCAGCAGCCGGGACACCTCCTACAATGAGCAGTTCTTC. Its translation is CASSRDTSYNEQFF. The rearrangement joins TRBV4-3 to TRBJ2-1, with D possibly being TRBD1 (6 bases). Trimming removed 4 bases from V and 0 bases from J, with 7 bases in between. The CDR3 consists of 14 residues. Germline V gives CDR1 LGHNA, CDR2 YSLEER.